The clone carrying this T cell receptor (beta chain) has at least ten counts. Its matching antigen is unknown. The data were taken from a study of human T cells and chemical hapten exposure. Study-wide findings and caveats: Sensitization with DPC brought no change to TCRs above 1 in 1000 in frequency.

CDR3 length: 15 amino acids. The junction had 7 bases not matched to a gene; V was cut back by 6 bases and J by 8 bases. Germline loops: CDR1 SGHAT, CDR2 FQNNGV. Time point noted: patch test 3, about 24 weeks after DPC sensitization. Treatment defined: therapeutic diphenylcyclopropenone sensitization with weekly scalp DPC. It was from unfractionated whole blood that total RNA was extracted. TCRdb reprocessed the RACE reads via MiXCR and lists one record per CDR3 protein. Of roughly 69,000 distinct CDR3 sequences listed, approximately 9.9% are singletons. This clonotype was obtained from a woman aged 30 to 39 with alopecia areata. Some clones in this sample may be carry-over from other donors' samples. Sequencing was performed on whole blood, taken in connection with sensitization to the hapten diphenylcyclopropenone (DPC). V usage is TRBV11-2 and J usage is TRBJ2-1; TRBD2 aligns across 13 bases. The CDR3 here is CASSRRLAGGYEQFF. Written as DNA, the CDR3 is TGTGCCAGCAGTCGTCGACTAGCGGGAGGTTATGAGCAGTTCTTC.